This is a list of T cell receptor beta chains from one sample in a study of shared T cell receptors in the human thymus. Here immunoSEQ multiplex PCR was the method, and the copy in TCRdb shows in-frame clones only, minus some. The table lists some 720,000 clones, 88% of them singletons, with 0.008% to 0.011% in the top ten. The same data also contributed to another study, on human thymus T cells.

The sequenced sample was thymocytes. These receptors were taken from a boy less than two years old with a congenital heart defect. The CDR3 runs from the conserved cysteine through the conserved F or W. D genes are given only for firm matches. Part of the rows lack a size; the others show once, few, many or a class for expanded clones.

J: TRBJ1-5
D: .
V: TRBV19
size: .
CDR3: CASSIVPEGANQPQHF
DNA: TGTGCCAGTAGTATTGTTCCCGAAGGGGCCAATCAGCCCCAGCATTTT

J: TRBJ1-1
D: .
V: TRBV28
size: few
CDR3: CASSPIPARQENTEAFF
DNA: TGTGCCAGCAGCCCCATCCCCGCAAGACAGGAAAACACTGAAGCTTTCTTT

J: TRBJ2-1
D: TRBD2
V: TRBV19
size: .
CDR3: CASSIGTTSGRPGWAEQFF
DNA: TGTGCCAGTAGTATTGGGACGACTAGCGGGAGGCCCGGGTGGGCTGAGCAGTTCTTC

J: TRBJ2-2
D: TRBD1
V: TRBV2
size: .
CDR3: CASSEGDRVPTNTGELFF
DNA: TGTGCCAGCAGTGAGGGGGACAGGGTCCCCACTAACACCGGGGAGCTGTTTTTT

J: TRBJ2-7
D: .
V: TRBV7-2
size: .
CDR3: CASSPRGLRYEQYF
DNA: TGTGCCAGCAGCCCCCGGGGACTGCGGTACGAGCAGTACTTC

J: TRBJ1-5
D: .
V: TRBV27
size: .
CDR3: CASSLSFPLSGFSNQPQHF
DNA: TGTGCCAGCAGTTTATCATTCCCGCTTTCGGGGTTTAGCAATCAGCCCCAGCATTTT

J: TRBJ2-3
D: TRBD1
V: TRBV29-1
size: .
CDR3: CSVEGELTGGGTDTQYF
DNA: TGCAGCGTTGAAGGCGAATTAACAGGGGGCGGGACAGATACGCAGTATTTT

J: TRBJ2-7
D: .
V: TRBV6-6
size: .
CDR3: CASSAAGWYEQYF
DNA: TGTGCCAGCAGTGCGGCAGGGTGGTACGAGCAGTACTTC

J: TRBJ2-1
D: .
V: TRBV7-9
size: .
CDR3: CASSLIAANSLYNEQFF
DNA: TGTGCCAGCAGCTTAATAGCGGCTAACTCCCTATACAATGAGCAGTTCTTC

J: TRBJ2-5
D: TRBD2
V: TRBV30
size: few
CDR3: CAWRGLAVSGETQYF
DNA: TGTGCCTGGAGGGGACTAGCGGTGTCTGGAGAGACCCAGTACTTC